The 22 T cell receptor beta chains in this list originate from one sample, sequenced in a study of cytomegalovirus exposure and HLA in healthy donors. Repertoires were generated with immunoSEQ multiplex PCR, while TCRdb's copy carries only in-frame clones and drops some. Of about 200,000 clones in the sample, around 83% are singletons; the top ten hold about an eighth. The sequencing sample was made of PBMCs. The source is a woman in her 30s in good health and CMV-seropositive.

This clone came up once. V and J are TRBV5-1 and TRBJ2-7, with 8 bases lining up with TRBD1. J gave up 6 bases and V 4 bases, and 6 bases lay outside the gene matches. The CDR3 contains 13 residues. The V gene's germline CDR1 is SGHRS and CDR2 YFSETQ. CDR3 amino acids: CASSPDRGGEQYF. Here the CDR3 DNA reads TGCGCCAGCAGCCCAGACAGGGGTGGCGAGCAGTACTTC.

The genes are TRBV7-8 and TRBJ2-7, with 8 bases aligning to TRBD1. The V gene end was trimmed by 0 bases and the J gene end by 1 base; junction bases not matched to a gene: 14. The CDR3 runs to 19 residues. CDR1 SGHVS and CDR2 FQNEAQ come from the germline V gene. This chain's CDR3 is CASSLAGRGRSVGSYEQYF. The CDR3 region has the DNA TGTGCCAGCAGCTTAGCTGGCAGGGGGCGGTCGGTCGGATCCTACGAGCAGTACTTC.

The rearrangement uses TRBV5-1 and TRBJ1-1, with TRBD1 matching 7 bases. V lost 7 bases to trimming and J lost 1 base; unmatched junction nucleotides: 4. Germline V gene sequence: CDR1 SGHRS, CDR2 YFSETQ. This CDR3 comprises 13 residues. CDR3 DNA sequence: TGCGCCAGCGCAAGGACAGGGAACACTGAAGCTTTCTTT. Its protein product is CASARTGNTEAFF.

The chain joins TRBV29-1 to TRBJ2-3, with TRBD2 as a possible D gene (5 bases). Trimming pared 5 bases from V and 5 bases from J, leaving 8 bases between. The germline CDR1 and CDR2 sequences are SQVTM and ANQGSEA. The CDR3 extends over 11 amino acids. In nucleotides, the CDR3 is TGCAGCGTTTTGGCGGGAGATACGCAGTATTTT. This gives the protein CSVLAGDTQYF.

The V call is TRBV25-1, the J call TRBJ2-7, with 8 positions matching TRBD1. This CDR3 is built from 14 residues. Germline CDR1 and CDR2: MGHDK and SYGVNS. The V segment lost 6 bases and the J segment 2 bases; nucleotides outside the gene matches: 6. CDR3 nucleotides: TGTGCCAGCAGATCCAGGGGGCTGACCTACGAGCAGTACTTC. This translates into CASRSRGLTYEQYF.

V gene TRBV29-1 combines with J gene TRBJ2-1; 7 positions match TRBD2. The CDR3 is 15 amino acids. Germline V gene data show CDR1 as SQVTM and CDR2 as ANQGSEA. With 1 base clipped from V and 8 bases from J, the junction kept 11 bases outside the gene matches. The CDR3 DNA follows: TGCAGCGTTGAAGGTCGGCGGGAGATCCGCGATGAGCAGTTCTTC. Translating gives CSVEGRREIRDEQFF.

The V and J genes are TRBV5-1 and TRBJ2-1; 7 nucleotides line up with TRBD2. This CDR3 has 15 amino acids. Per germline, CDR1 SGHRS and CDR2 YFSETQ. The junction had 6 bases not matched to a gene; V was cut back by 1 base and J by 5 bases. The chain's CDR3 is CASSLSTSVDNEQFF. The CDR3, as DNA: TGCGCCAGCAGCTTGTCAACTAGCGTCGACAATGAGCAGTTCTTC.

This clone came up once. The gene calls are TRBV7-9 and TRBJ2-7; a weak D match, TRBD1 (6 bases). The V gene's germline CDR1 is SEHNR and CDR2 FQNEAQ (reference sequence). The CDR3 runs to 16 residues. The V gene lost 5 bases and the J gene lost 3 bases, with 20 bases spanning the gap. The CDR3 protein is CASSPQAGEMGYEQYF. DNA of the CDR3: TGTGCCAGCAGCCCCCAGGCAGGGGAGATGGGCTACGAGCAGTACTTC.

This clone came up once. The rearrangement uses TRBV4-1 and TRBJ2-7; 10 bases agree with TRBD2. This CDR3 has 16 residues. V dropped 0 bases and J dropped 3; count of bases not matched to a gene: 5. The germline gives CDR1 MGHRA, CDR2 YSYEKL. The CDR3 region is CASSQDLAGVGYEQYF. The CDR3, as DNA: TGCGCCAGCAGCCAAGACCTAGCGGGAGTGGGCTACGAGCAGTACTTC.

The chain joins TRBV5-4 to TRBJ1-4, with D perhaps matching TRBD1 (6 bases). This CDR3 contains 17 residues. Germline assignment: CDR1 SGHNT and CDR2 YYREEE (reference sequence). V gave up 3 bases and J gave up 8 bases, with 23 bases separating them. The CDR3 DNA sequence: TGTGCCAGCAGCTCCGATAAAGCAGGGGACCTGCGCGAAAAACTGTTTTTT. This gives the protein CASSSDKAGDLREKLFF. The whole variable domain, filled in from reference TRBV5-4 and TRBJ1-4, reads ETGVTQSPTHLIKTRGQQVTLRCSSQSGHNTVSWYQQALGQGPQFIFQYYREEENGRGNFPPRFSGLQFPNYSSELNVNALELDDSALYLCASSSDKAGDLREKLFFGSGTQLSVL.

The chain carries TRBV27 and TRBJ1-1; maybe TRBD1 (6 bases). The germline V and J ends were trimmed by 6 bases and 3 bases, with 14 bases remaining between them. The germline gives CDR1 MNHEY, CDR2 SMNVEV (reference sequence). This CDR3 spans 14 amino acids. The CDR3 DNA follows: TGTGCCAGCAGAAAACAGGGTGGGGACACTGAAGCTTTCTTT. Residues: CASRKQGGDTEAFF.

The chain has TRBV9 and TRBJ2-3, with no clear D. Germline V gene sequence: CDR1 SGDLS, CDR2 YYNGEE. The V gene lost 4 bases and the J gene lost 3 bases, with 9 bases spanning the gap. The CDR3 covers 13 residues. CDR3 sequence: CASSPQITDTQYF. The DNA of the CDR3 is TGTGCCAGCAGCCCGCAGATTACAGATACGCAGTATTTT.

This chain uses TRBV6-6 with TRBJ1-5; D is perhaps TRBD1 (5 bases). Germline lookup yields CDR1 MNHNY and CDR2 SVGAGI (reference sequence). The CDR3 runs to 16 residues. Trimming took off 2 bases at V and 6 bases at J, with 17 bases between the two ends. The CDR3 DNA reads as TGTGCCAGCAGTTACCCCTCCGGGGGGTATGGTCAGCCCCAGCATTTT. Translation: CASSYPSGGYGQPQHF.

The chain carries TRBV7-9 and TRBJ2-3; tentatively, D is TRBD2 (5 bases). The germline V and J ends were trimmed by 3 bases and 4 bases, with 8 bases remaining between them. The CDR3 spans 13 residues. Germline values: CDR1 SEHNR, CDR2 FQNEAQ (reference sequence). The chain's CDR3 is CASSLEVADTQYF. For the CDR3, the DNA is TGTGCCAGCAGCTTGGAGGTTGCAGATACGCAGTATTTT. The whole variable domain, remainder taken from reference TRBV7-9 and TRBJ2-3, is DTGVSQNPRHKITKRGQNVTFRCDPISEHNRLYWYRQTLGQGPEFLTYFQNEAQLEKSRLLSDRFSAERPKGSFSTLEIQRTEQGDSAMYLCASSLEVADTQYFGPGTRLTVL.

The chain employs TRBV6-5 and TRBJ2-5, with 11 bases fitting TRBD1. Germline V gene data show CDR1 as MNHEY and CDR2 as SVGAGI. This CDR3 spans 14 amino acids. With V trimmed by 6 bases and J by 2 bases, 2 bases remained unmatched. The CDR3 DNA sequence: TGTGCCAGCAGACGGGACAGGGGGCAAGAGACCCAGTACTTC. Protein sequence: CASRRDRGQETQYF.

This chain joins TRBV2 and TRBJ2-3; TRBD1 aligns across 10 bases. The CDR3 consists of 14 residues. After removal of 7 bases from V and 2 bases from J, the junction contained 3 bases not matched to a gene. Germline V CDR1 and CDR2: SNHLY, FYNNEI. The CDR3 protein is CASTGQGPTDTQYF. The CDR3 bases are TGTGCCAGCACGGGACAGGGGCCCACAGATACGCAGTATTTT.

The chain links TRBV6-5 to TRBJ2-7; tentatively, D is TRBD1 (5 bases). CDR1 is MNHEY, CDR2 SVGAGI, per germline. The CDR3 is 14 amino acids. The germline V and J ends were trimmed by 6 bases and 0 bases, with 12 bases remaining between them. This chain's CDR3 is CASRERTFSYEQYF. For the CDR3, the DNA is TGTGCCAGCAGGGAGAGGACATTCTCCTACGAGCAGTACTTC.

The gene calls are TRBV9 and TRBJ2-7; a possible D gene is TRBD1 (5 bases). CDR3 size: 16 residues. The germline gives CDR1 SGDLS, CDR2 YYNGEE. With 3 bases removed from V and 4 bases from J, the gap between germline ends came to 20 bases. The CDR3 region has the DNA TGTGCCAGCAGCGCGACAGCCTCTCCTGATTCATACGAGCAGTACTTC. It specifies CASSATASPDSYEQYF. The complete variable domain, with remaining parts taken from reference TRBV9 and TRBJ2-7, reads DSGVTQTPKHLITATGQRVTLRCSPRSGDLSVYWYQQSLDQGLQFLIQYYNGEERAKGNILERFSAQQFPDLHSELNLSSLELGDSALYFCASSATASPDSYEQYFGPGTRLTVT.

This clone was seen a few times. V is TRBV18 and J is TRBJ2-1; 11 nucleotides align to TRBD1. CDR1 and CDR2 (germline): KGHSH, LQKENI. V gave up 3 bases and J gave up 7 bases; unmatched junction bases: 8. There are 16 residues in the CDR3. CDR3 sequence reads: CASSPPGTGGWNEQFF. The CDR3 DNA reads TGTGCCAGCTCACCGCCTGGGACAGGGGGTTGGAATGAGCAGTTCTTC.

V usage is TRBV7-2 and J usage is TRBJ2-2; the match to TRBD1 covers 7 bases. Germline CDR1 SGHTA, CDR2 FQGNSA. The CDR3 is 16 residues long. With 5 bases clipped from V and 4 bases from J, the junction kept 10 bases outside the gene matches. The CDR3 region is CASSLFPTGSTGELFF. CDR3 DNA: TGTGCCAGCAGCCTCTTCCCGACAGGGTCCACCGGGGAGCTGTTTTTT.

The V call is TRBV29-1, the J call TRBJ2-7; 9 positions agree with TRBD1. V shed 8 bases and J 3 bases; nucleotides not matched to a gene: 14. The CDR3 is made up of 15 amino acids. Per germline, CDR1 SQVTM and CDR2 ANQGSEA. For the CDR3, the DNA is TGCAGCACCGGGACAGGGAAAGGTAAAAACTACGAGCAGTACTTC. Translated, it gives CSTGTGKGKNYEQYF.

The CDR3 DNA reads as TGTGCCAGCAGTTCCCCCGGGACAGGGGGCGCCTACGAGCAGTACTTC. Translated, it gives CASSSPGTGGAYEQYF. The V call is TRBV27, the J call TRBJ2-7; 12 bases fit TRBD1. Germline lookup yields CDR1 MNHEY and CDR2 SMNVEV (reference sequence). This CDR3 region has 16 residues. Losses at the gene ends were 4 bases for V and 2 bases for J; bases not matched to a gene: 6.